The 10 T cell receptor beta chains presented below share a single source sample, sequenced in a study of beta chain features in type 1 diabetes (dated by TCRdb to the late 2010s). Libraries were prepared through the immunoSEQ multiplex PCR assay. The entire isolated RNA was reverse transcribed using the High Capacity cDNA Reverse Transcription Kit, and thus expressed TCRB transcripts were sequenced. TCRdb carries this immuneACCESS record with in-frame sequences only. Its versions omit some clonotypes, under half of them owing to an unresolved V gene in the studies checked, with the rest unexplained. The sample table shows fewer than 650,000 clones, and roughly 15% are seen once. In total, the top ten clones hold approximately 0.099% of the sample. Sequenced input: naive CD4+ T cells from blood. This sample's cell subset or site label indicates: true naive CD4+ T cells. These receptor sequences come from a man between 18 and 29 years old in good health.

There are a few counts of this clone. The V gene is TRBV7-9, the J gene TRBJ2-3; 12 bases fit TRBD2. From germline, CDR1 is SEHNR and CDR2 FQNEAQ (reference sequence). After removal of 5 bases from V and 6 bases from J, the junction contained 9 bases not matched to a gene. The CDR3 extends over 16 amino acids. The CDR3 coding sequence is TGTGCCAGCAGCGAACTAGCGGGAGGTCCTTTTGATACGCAGTATTTT. It is translated as CASSELAGGPFDTQYF.

This clone has only a few counts. CDR3 in DNA: TGTGCCAGCTCGTTGGATAGGGGGTTTAACACTGAAGCTTTCTTT. Translating it yields CASSLDRGFNTEAFF. The V and J genes are TRBV2 and TRBJ1-1; D might be TRBD1 (6 bases). CDR3 size: 15 residues. Trimming shortened V by 8 bases and J by 2 bases, and 18 bases separated the two germline ends. Looked up from germline, CDR1 is SNHLY and CDR2 is FYNNEI.

This clone occurred a few times. V is TRBV2 and J is TRBJ2-7; 9 positions agree with TRBD1. J lost 0 bases, V lost 6 bases, and 6 bases had no gene match. The germline CDR1 and CDR2 sequences are SNHLY and FYNNEI. The CDR3 sequence is 15 residues long. CDR3 in DNA: TGTGCCAGCAGCCCCAGGACAGGGGACTCCTACGAGCAGTACTTC. Translated, it gives CASSPRTGDSYEQYF.

This chain uses TRBV5-1 with TRBJ2-3, with 7 bases aligning to TRBD1. The length of the CDR3 is 15 residues. The trim removed 0 bases at V and 0 bases at J, leaving 1 base unmatched. Germline CDR1 is SGHRS and CDR2 is YFSETQ. CDR3 loop: CASSLEGQSTDTQYF. Written as DNA, the CDR3 is TGCGCCAGCAGCTTGGAGGGACAGAGCACAGATACGCAGTATTTT.

CDR3 residues: CASSLAGRDQPQHF. The CDR3 DNA follows: TGTGCCAGCAGCTTAGCGGGGAGGGATCAGCCCCAGCATTTT. The chain uses TRBV7-2 and TRBJ1-5; D unresolved. V was pared by 0 bases and J by 5 bases, with 8 bases between. Germline loops: CDR1 SGHTA, CDR2 FQGNSA. There are 14 residues in the CDR3.

V gene TRBV18 combines with J gene TRBJ2-7; no clear D. Trimming stripped 6 bases from V and 1 base from J, with 10 bases between. This CDR3 is built from 13 residues. The germline gives CDR1 KGHSH, CDR2 LQKENI. The CDR3 reads CASSQRQSYEQYF. CDR3 coding DNA: TGTGCCAGCTCCCAAAGGCAGTCCTACGAGCAGTACTTC.

V is TRBV27 and J is TRBJ1-5; no clear D gene. The CDR3 extends over 17 amino acids. V was trimmed by 6 bases and J by 3 bases, leaving 21 bases between them. Germline CDR1 is MNHEY and CDR2 is SMNVEV (reference sequence). CDR3 DNA sequence: TGTGCCAGCAGACCCACCGGTGTTCCCCAGTTCAATCAGCCCCAGCATTTT. Translating it yields CASRPTGVPQFNQPQHF.

This rearrangement joins TRBV5-1 to TRBJ1-5; TRBD1 might be the D (6 bases). The CDR3 totals 15 residues. Germline V gene lookup returns CDR1 SGHRS and CDR2 YFSETQ. With 4 bases removed from V and 2 bases from J, the gap between germline ends came to 13 bases. The CDR3 nucleotides read TGCGCCAGCAGCCCCGGGGGCGTGGGCAATCAGCCCCAGCATTTT. Translation: CASSPGGVGNQPQHF.

The V gene is TRBV19, the J gene TRBJ2-2; D tentatively reads TRBD1 or TRBD2 (5 bases each). CDR1 is LNHDA and CDR2 is SQIVND in the germline V gene (reference sequence). The CDR3 extends over 15 amino acids. V was shortened by 5 bases and J by 6 bases, with 16 bases between the two germline ends. The CDR3 region is CASSWSGTAAGELFF. The CDR3 DNA reads as TGTGCCAGTAGTTGGTCCGGGACGGCCGCCGGGGAGCTGTTTTTT.

This clone has a single count. The chain joins TRBV7-7 to TRBJ2-5; 10 bases fit TRBD2. Germline CDR1 SSHAT, CDR2 FNYEAQ (reference sequence). Trimming at V came to 3 bases and at J to 2 bases, leaving 3 bases not matched to a gene. The CDR3 has 15 residues. CDR3 bases: TGTGCCAGCAGCTTGGGACTAGCGATGCAAGAGACCCAGTACTTC. Protein product: CASSLGLAMQETQYF.